The source of this T cell receptor (beta chain) is a study of T cells in Graves' hyperthyroidism and ophthalmopathy (dated by TCRdb to about 2019). Background on the whole study: Peripheral blood was sampled at the time of initial diagnosis, prior to any treatment. A discovery cohort of around 100 patients, about 44 with Graves' ophthalmopathy and roughly 59 with stable Graves' hyperthyroidism, was used to find distinguishing TCR V-J signatures. Prospective prediction of ophthalmopathy was tested in an independent validation cohort of fewer than 20 hyperthyroidism patients and some 17 patients who later progressed to ophthalmopathy. The 85 to 100 discovery patients were divided at random into training and test sets in a 7:3 ratio. Thyroid tissue and blood T-cell repertoires from about 6 Graves' hyperthyroidism patients were also compared in the study. After blood sampling, hyperthyroidism patients were treated with methimazole at a starting dose of 30 mg daily, and ophthalmopathy patients were treated with high-dose intravenous methylprednisolone. TCR Vbeta CDR3 sequencing of some 140 peripheral blood samples (roughly 41 ophthalmopathy, roughly 72 hyperthyroidism and some 17 progressor patients) is reported in the paper.

The TCR beta CDR3 regions were amplified from RNA transcripts. The first round of RT-PCR for the TCR CDR3 was performed with the HTBI primer set and the Qiagen OneStep RT-PCR kit. Libraries were constructed in a second round of multiplex PCR, after which size selection and purification were performed. The libraries were sequenced on an Illumina HiSeq2000 using paired-end 100 bp reads. As for the original processing: Raw data were processed with SOAPnuke, discarding reads with adapters, uncalled bases, mean Phred below 15, or no exact constant-primer or identifier match. High-quality paired reads were merged using COPE v1.2.5, and each unique nucleotide sequence was defined as a clonotype. MiTCR v1.1 was used to align clonotypes to the IMGT TRBV, TRBD and TRBJ reference segments. The analysis included only V-J combinations with a frequency above 0.0001, which together covered 99% to 99.2% of the repertoires. A TCS score was defined as the ratio between F50 (clonal expansion) and ExV (chaos), using BLOSUM62-based TCRdist between CDR3 peptides within each V-J. Welch's t-statistics and random forest reduced around 510 V-J features to roughly 13, which were used in a naive Bayes classifier (R e1071). Thyroid-blood repertoire similarity was quantified with the Morisita-Horn index. TCRdb itself trimmed the public reads at Q25 with fastp, ran MiXCR and retained productive beta chains. Records with the same CDR3 protein are collapsed into one entry carrying the most frequent genes and DNA. The authors' filters were not applied to this entry. Within this sample are 550,000 to 700,000 distinct CDR3 sequences, with roughly 15% of them counted one time only. The leading ten clones occupy around 4.1% of the sample.

The study at large found these results: During validation, the model predicted progression to ophthalmopathy a median of approximately 7 months ahead of onset, with 60% to 71% sensitivity and almost 75% specificity. Most expanded thyroid clonotypes (frequency above 0.001) were also found in blood, which suggests that blood repertoires may mirror thyroid immune responses. In cross-validation, a model built on a 13 V-J signature told ophthalmopathy apart from stable hyperthyroidism with 87.88% sensitivity and 81% to 82% specificity, and in testing the same model reached 80%/75%. No statistical method was used to set the sample size in advance, and investigators knew the group allocation.

This clonotype has ten or more counts. Its antigen is unknown. No base quality values were provided; no much bigger clone lies one nucleotide off. Ophthalmopathy patients had moderately to severely active disease, Clinical Activity Score of at least 3, NOSPECS grade of at least 4, and duration under 3 months. The study excluded patients with uncontrolled infections, other autoimmune diseases, pregnancy or lactation. Diagnoses were established on the basis of clinical symptoms, serum thyroxine and TRAb, thyroid ultrasound, and orbital computed tomography. Ficoll-Paque density gradient centrifugation was used to isolate PBMCs from around 10 ml of fresh peripheral blood. Total RNA was extracted using Trizol reagent, and RNA quality was assessed on an Agilent 2100 Bioanalyzer. Counted from cysteine to phenylalanine, this CDR3 has 15 amino acids. Only CDR3 DNA is held: 45 bases, read in frame from base 1. V is trimmed back by 3 bases and J by 4 bases, and the junction contains 9 bases that no gene match accounts for. CDR1 DFQATT and CDR2 SNEGSKA are derived from the germline V gene (reference sequence).

The chain employs TRBV20-1 and TRBJ2-7; TRBD2 fits 10 bases in the junction. The sequence was obtained from a woman in her thirties or forties with Graves' ophthalmopathy. Material: blood. The CDR3 protein is CSARTLAGDSYEQYF. At the DNA level, the sequence is TGCAGTGCTAGGACGCTAGCGGGAGACTCGTACGAGCAGTACTTC.